Shown below are 28 T cell receptor beta chains from a single sample sequenced in a study of shared clonotypes between healthy human individuals (dated by TCRdb to the early 2020s). Library preparation was by the immunoSEQ multiplex PCR assay. The clones in this table, taken by TCRdb from immuneACCESS, are in-frame only. Not every clone is retained; where verified, under half of the shortfall comes from an unresolved V gene, and the cause of the rest is unknown. The sample table contains about 2.1 million clones; only one count was recorded for just over 90% of them. Together, the top ten hold over 1.5% of the sample. CD8 naive samples consisted of CD45RO-negative cells that were positively selected for CCR7, yielding a CD45RA+CCR7+ population without TemRA cells. Sample: naive CD8+ T cells from PBMCs. What the cell subset or site label conveys for this sample: CD45RA+CCR7+. The receptors were gathered from a man between 18 and 29 years old in good health. Some clones in this sample may be carry-over from other donors' samples.

This clone was detected once. J is TRBJ2-1 and V is TRBV4-1; tentatively, D is TRBD1 or TRBD2 (5 bases each). Germline V gene data show CDR1 as MGHRA and CDR2 as YSYEKL. The V and J ends lost 2 bases and 7 bases respectively, with 24 bases between them. The length of the CDR3 is 18 residues. CDR3 bases: TGCGCCAGCAGCCAACCTCATGGGGGTCCGACGCCTGGGAATGAGCAGTTCTTC. The encoded protein is CASSQPHGGPTPGNEQFF.

The rearrangement joins TRBV11-3 to TRBJ2-3; a weak D match, TRBD1 (7 bases). Germline V gene data show CDR1 as SGHNT and CDR2 as YENEEA. The length of the CDR3 is 14 residues. V was trimmed by 0 bases and J by 6 bases, leaving 10 bases between them. The CDR3 coding sequence is TGTGCCAGCAGCTTAGACAGGGGGGAGGATACGCAGTATTTT. It codes for CASSLDRGEDTQYF.

The CDR3 loop is CASREEGSPLHF. In DNA, the CDR3 is TGCGCCAGCCGCGAGGAGGGGTCACCCCTCCACTTT. The rearrangement uses TRBV5-1 and TRBJ1-6, with D possibly matching TRBD1 (5 bases). This CDR3 is built from 12 residues. V was trimmed by 7 bases and J by 10 bases, leaving 12 bases between them. The germline V gene has CDR1 SGHRS and CDR2 YFSETQ.

This clone turned up a few times. At the DNA level, this CDR3 is encoded by other sequences in the same sample as well. V usage is TRBV4-1 and J usage is TRBJ1-1; D perhaps matches TRBD1 (5 bases). V lost 1 base and J 5 bases, leaving 11 bases between the germline ends. The CDR3 consists of 14 residues. Germline-derived CDR1 and CDR2 are MGHRA and YSYEKL. The DNA for the CDR3 is TGCGCCAGCAGCCAAGTGGGGCCGGGGACTGAAGCTTTCTTT. It specifies CASSQVGPGTEAFF.

This clone was seen just once. The V call is TRBV5-5, the J call TRBJ2-5, with 9 bases identical to TRBD2. This CDR3 has 18 amino acids. Germline V lookup: CDR1 SGHKS, CDR2 YYEKEE (reference sequence). Trimming took 4 bases from V and 0 from J; bases not matched to a gene: 13. CDR3 protein: CASSHPSGVATYQETQYF. CDR3 nucleotides: TGTGCCAGCAGCCATCCTAGCGGGGTCGCTACGTACCAAGAGACCCAGTACTTC. The full variable domain, its missing parts supplied by reference TRBV5-5 and TRBJ2-5, is DAGVTQSPTHLIKTRGQQVTLRCSPISGHKSVSWYQQVLGQGPQFIFQYYEKEERGRGNFPDRFSARQFPNYSSELNVNALLLGDSALYLCASSHPSGVATYQETQYFGPGTRLLVL.

This rearrangement joins TRBV2 to TRBJ1-2, with unresolved D. This CDR3 is built from 13 residues. The germline V gene has CDR1 SNHLY and CDR2 FYNNEI. Trimming pared 0 bases from V and 6 bases from J, leaving 8 bases between. The CDR3 is CASSEALPNGYTF. The CDR3 DNA follows: TGTGCCAGCAGTGAAGCGCTTCCCAATGGCTACACCTTC.

The chain combines TRBV5-4 with TRBJ2-7; 7 nucleotides agree with TRBD1. Germline CDR1 and CDR2: SGHNT and YYREEE (reference sequence). V was pared by 1 base and J by 7 bases, with 2 bases of the junction left unmatched. The CDR3 runs to 12 residues. CDR3 in amino acids: CASSLRGLEQYF. CDR3 sequence (DNA): TGTGCCAGCAGCTTGAGGGGGCTTGAGCAGTACTTC.

For this clone: This sample also contains other DNA sequences that code for the same CDR3. The J gene is TRBJ2-1, the V gene TRBV28, with D possibly TRBD2 on 5 matching bases. Germline V lookup: CDR1 MDHEN, CDR2 SYDVKM. V dropped 3 bases and J dropped 0 bases, with 6 bases sitting between them. The CDR3 is 14 amino acids. This CDR3 is CASSLGSSYNEQFF. DNA of the CDR3: TGTGCCAGCAGTTTGGGGAGCTCCTACAATGAGCAGTTCTTC.

The chain recombines TRBV5-6 with TRBJ2-5, with 7 bases aligning to TRBD1. The DNA end is a closer match to TRBJ2-7, so the J assignment may be wrong. The CDR3 runs to 14 residues. Germline V gives CDR1 SGHDT, CDR2 YYEEEE. The CDR3 DNA follows: TGTGCCAGCAGCTTGCCTGGACAGGAATACGAGCAGTACTTC. It yields the protein CASSLPGQEYEQYF.

The chain links TRBV29-1 to TRBJ2-1; TRBD2 agrees at 7 bases. Germline CDR1 reads SQVTM; CDR2 reads ANQGSEA. The junction had 17 bases not matched to a gene; V was cut back by 7 bases and J by 2 bases. The CDR3 runs 17 residues. CDR3 region: CSGIRDYPMTTYNEQFF. The CDR3 DNA reads as TGCAGCGGGATCCGGGACTACCCCATGACTACCTACAATGAGCAGTTCTTC.

This chain joins TRBV7-9 and TRBJ2-1; TRBD2 matches 13 bases. Germline CDR1 and CDR2: SEHNR and FQNEAQ (reference sequence). Trimming at V came to 4 bases and at J to 0 bases, leaving 9 bases not matched to a gene. CDR3 length: 19 residues. CDR3 nucleotides: TGTGCCAGCAGCTCGGGACTAGCGGGACGGCTAAGCTCCTACAATGAGCAGTTCTTC. This encodes CASSSGLAGRLSSYNEQFF.

The rearrangement uses TRBV27 and TRBJ2-7; D remains ambiguous. Deletions cut 6 bases from V and 2 bases from J, with 17 bases between. Per the germline V gene, CDR1 is MNHEY and CDR2 is SMNVEV (reference sequence). CDR3 length: 15 residues. CDR3 loop: CASSSRASLPYEQYF. The CDR3 nucleotides are TGTGCCAGCAGCTCTCGGGCCAGTTTGCCCTACGAGCAGTACTTC.

V usage is TRBV4-3 and J usage is TRBJ2-2; TRBD2 matches at 11 bases. Losses at the gene ends were 1 base for V and 4 bases for J; bases not matched to a gene: 5. This CDR3 spans 17 amino acids. Looked up from germline, CDR1 is LGHNA and CDR2 is YSLEER. CDR3 nucleotide sequence: TGCGCCAGCAGCCAAGGACTAGCGGGATTGGCCACCGGGGAGCTGTTTTTT. It translates to CASSQGLAGLATGELFF.

The sample holds one count of this clone. The V and J genes are TRBV28 and TRBJ2-1; D unclear. Trimming took off 7 bases at V and 5 bases at J, with 12 bases between the two ends. CDR3 length equals 13 residues. CDR1 is MDHEN and CDR2 is SYDVKM in the germline V gene. In DNA, the CDR3 is TGTGCCAGCACCCCTCCAACCAACAATGAGCAGTTCTTC. This sequence encodes CASTPPTNNEQFF.

The V call is TRBV28, the J call TRBJ2-5; TRBD2 is a possible D gene (6 bases). CDR1 MDHEN and CDR2 SYDVKM come from the germline V gene. The CDR3 is 18 amino acids. Trimming cost V 3 bases and J 5 bases, with 25 bases left between them. Written as DNA, the CDR3 is TGTGCCAGCAGTTTCCCTTGGAGGGAGTCCTCCGGGTGGGAGACCCAGTACTTC. It specifies CASSFPWRESSGWETQYF.

V gene TRBV7-2 combines with J gene TRBJ2-3; D could derive from TRBD1 or TRBD2 (5 bases each). The CDR3 spans 17 residues. Trimming removed 5 bases from V and 6 bases from J, with 24 bases in between. Per the germline V gene, CDR1 is SGHTA and CDR2 is FQGNSA. CDR3 in DNA: TGTGCCAGCAGCGGAAACCGGGACCCCAAACCCGGGGATACGCAGTATTTT. Its translation is CASSGNRDPKPGDTQYF.

V is TRBV9 and J is TRBJ2-3, with 7 bases identical to TRBD1. Unmatched junction bases numbered 7, after V lost 4 bases and J lost 5 bases. The CDR3 loop spans 14 amino acids. The germline V gene has CDR1 SGDLS and CDR2 YYNGEE. The CDR3 DNA reads as TGTGCCAGCAGCAGTCACAGGGGAGTAGATACGCAGTATTTT. Amino acid sequence: CASSSHRGVDTQYF.

The chain employs TRBV11-1 and TRBJ2-1; the D gene is possibly TRBD2 (6 bases). The CDR3 extends over 15 amino acids. CDR1 SGHAT and CDR2 FQDESV come from the germline V gene (reference sequence). V dropped 5 bases and J dropped 4 bases, with 15 bases sitting between them. CDR3 region: CASSTRDGGYNEQFF. CDR3 DNA sequence: TGTGCCAGCAGCACCCGGGACGGGGGATACAATGAGCAGTTCTTC.

V usage is TRBV19 and J usage is TRBJ1-5, with D perhaps TRBD1 (5 bases). This CDR3 is built from 15 residues. With 5 bases removed from V and 4 bases from J, the gap between germline ends came to 15 bases. Germline V gene data show CDR1 as LNHDA and CDR2 as SQIVND (reference sequence). For the CDR3, the DNA is TGTGCCAGTAGTGGGGCAGCAGCGGGGAATCAGCCCCAGCATTTT. It yields the protein CASSGAAAGNQPQHF. The variable domain in full, with the rest retrieved from reference TRBV19 and TRBJ1-5, is DGGITQSPKYLFRKEGQNVTLSCEQNLNHDAMYWYRQDPGQGLRLIYYSQIVNDFQKGDIAEGYSVSREKKESFPLTVTSAQKNPTAFYLCASSGAAAGNQPQHFGDGTRLSIL.

The V call is TRBV5-3, the J call TRBJ1-1; unclear D gene. TRBV5-3 is an ORF; its function is uncertain. CDR3 length: 12 amino acids. Deletions cut 1 base from V and 3 bases from J, with 4 bases between. CDR3 nucleotides: TGTGCCAGAAGCTTGAAGGACACTGAAGCTTTCTTT. Translating it yields CARSLKDTEAFF.

In this sample, this clone turned up once. Other DNA sequences in this sample translate to the same CDR3. The chain joins TRBV4-3 to TRBJ2-7; D is ambiguous. The CDR3 consists of 13 residues. Trimming took 0 bases from V and 3 from J, leaving 6 bases between them. Germline V gene data show CDR1 as LGHNA and CDR2 as YSLEER. The CDR3 sequence is CASSQDNGYEQYF. CDR3 DNA sequence: TGCGCCAGCAGCCAAGATAACGGCTACGAGCAGTACTTC.

The V and J genes are TRBV7-8 and TRBJ1-2, with TRBD1 matching 8 bases. CDR1 SGHVS and CDR2 FQNEAQ come from the germline V gene. The CDR3 consists of 19 residues. Trimming took 2 bases from V and 2 from J; bases not matched to a gene: 16. The CDR3 loop reads CASSLTPSTRDRPNYGYTF. The CDR3 DNA sequence: TGTGCCAGCAGCTTAACCCCGTCGACCCGGGACAGGCCAAACTATGGCTACACCTTC.

The chain uses TRBV9 and TRBJ2-7; maybe TRBD1 (5 bases). Germline CDR1 is SGDLS and CDR2 is YYNGEE. This CDR3 region has 14 residues. V was trimmed by 0 bases and J by 1 base, leaving 8 bases between them. CDR3 in DNA: TGTGCCAGCAGCGTAGGACAGCGTTCCTACGAGCAGTACTTC. This gives the protein CASSVGQRSYEQYF.

The gene calls are TRBV7-9 and TRBJ2-7, with 7 positions matching TRBD1. The junction had 10 bases not matched to a gene; V was cut back by 4 bases and J by 4 bases. The CDR3 extends over 15 amino acids. CDR1 is SEHNR, CDR2 FQNEAQ, per germline (reference sequence). The CDR3 DNA reads TGTGCCAGCAGCTCGAACTCCGGGACAGCATACGAGCAGTACTTC. Its protein product is CASSSNSGTAYEQYF. Drawing the rest from reference TRBV7-9 and TRBJ2-7, the complete variable domain is DTGVSQNPRHKITKRGQNVTFRCDPISEHNRLYWYRQTLGQGPEFLTYFQNEAQLEKSRLLSDRFSAERPKGSFSTLEIQRTEQGDSAMYLCASSSNSGTAYEQYFGPGTRLTVT.

The chain carries TRBV9 and TRBJ2-6; D may be TRBD1 or TRBD2 (5 bases each). V was pared by 0 bases and J by 4 bases, with 11 bases between. CDR3 size: 16 residues. Per the germline V gene, CDR1 is SGDLS and CDR2 is YYNGEE. CDR3 sequence (DNA): TGTGCCAGCAGCGTAGTTGGGGGTGACGGGGCCAACGTCCTGACTTTC. Amino acid sequence: CASSVVGGDGANVLTF.

This chain connects TRBV10-3 to TRBJ2-5; 12 bases map to TRBD2. The germline V gene has CDR1 ENHRY and CDR2 SYGVKD. J gave up 2 bases and V 2 bases, and 9 bases lay outside the gene matches. This CDR3 region has 18 residues. CDR3 in DNA: TGTGCCATCAGTGAGACCGATGTCGGACTAGCGGGGCAAGAGACCCAGTACTTC. Protein sequence: CAISETDVGLAGQETQYF.

As to this clone: Its ends do not fully match the called genes, so a read error is possible. V is TRBV9 and J is TRBJ2-2, with D perhaps TRBD2 (5 bases). There are 16 residues in the CDR3. CDR1 is SGDLS and CDR2 is YYNGEE in the germline V gene. CDR3 coding DNA: TGTGCCAGCAACGTAGCGAATCAACCCTTGGGCGGGGAGCTGTTTTTT. As protein: CASNVANQPLGGELFF.

Regarding this clone: One junction end disagrees with the germline gene, perhaps due to a read error. The V gene is TRBV7-9, the J gene TRBJ2-2; TRBD1 matches at 7 bases. This CDR3 contains 15 residues. The germline gives CDR1 SEHNR, CDR2 FQNEAQ (reference sequence). The CDR3 reads CASSQYRGETGELFF. The CDR3 coding sequence is TGCGCCAGCAGCCAATACAGGGGAGAGACCGGGGAGCTGTTTTTT.